The 32 T cell receptor beta chains reported below all come from one sample, sequenced in a study of OX40 agonist ivuxolimab in advanced cancers. Sequencing was performed with immunoSEQ multiplex PCR; in TCRdb, only in-frame clones are kept and a portion is missing. This table holds tens of thousands of clones, about 88% found once. This sample comprised CD4+ or CD8+ T cells sorted from blood, obtained in a trial of the OX40 agonist ivuxolimab. These receptors originate from an adult with an advanced solid tumor such as melanoma, head and neck, liver or kidney cancer.

This sequence joins TRBV7-3 and TRBJ2-1, with no clear D. Germline CDR1 and CDR2: SGHTA and FQGTGA. This CDR3 is 12 amino acids long. Trimming pared 4 bases from V and 9 bases from J, leaving 10 bases between. The CDR3 is CASSSPGSEQFF. The CDR3 DNA sequence: TGTGCCAGCAGCTCCCCTGGGTCTGAGCAGTTCTTC.

In DNA form, the CDR3 reads TGTGCCAGTAGTGCGTCGAAGTTAGATACGCAGTATTTT. Protein product: CASSASKLDTQYF. This chain uses TRBV19 with TRBJ2-3; D unclear. Germline assignment: CDR1 LNHDA and CDR2 SQIVND (reference sequence). Trimming took off 5 bases at V and 5 bases at J, with 11 bases between the two ends. The CDR3 runs 13 residues.

The chain employs TRBV2 and TRBJ1-2; 7 nucleotides agree with TRBD1. The CDR3 loop spans 13 amino acids. Germline CDR1 reads SNHLY; CDR2 reads FYNNEI. The V segment lost 4 bases and the J segment 8 bases; nucleotides outside the gene matches: 7. The CDR3 bases are TGTGCCAGCAGTGCTACAGGGGCGTGGGGCTACACCTTC. Its protein product is CASSATGAWGYTF.

V usage is TRBV6-5 and J usage is TRBJ2-7; weak D call: TRBD1 (5 bases). Germline V CDR1 and CDR2: MNHEY, SVGAGI. Trimming took off 2 bases at V and 1 base at J, with 12 bases between the two ends. The CDR3 is 15 residues long. CDR3 in DNA: TGTGCCAGCAGTTACACCCGACAGCCTTCCTACGAGCAGTACTTC. Translation gives CASSYTRQPSYEQYF.

The V gene is TRBV27, the J gene TRBJ2-1, with TRBD1 as a possible D gene (6 bases). The CDR3 has 14 amino acids. Germline CDR1 and CDR2: MNHEY and SMNVEV (reference sequence). V was shortened by 2 bases and J by 6 bases, with 11 bases between the two germline ends. In DNA, the CDR3 is TGTGCCAGCAGTTTAGCCTTCAGGGGCAATGAGCAGTTCTTC. Translating gives CASSLAFRGNEQFF.

This chain connects TRBV6-5 to TRBJ2-1; no firm D call. CDR3 length: 11 amino acids. V lost 5 bases to trimming and J lost 10 bases, with 9 bases between them. Looked up from germline, CDR1 is MNHEY and CDR2 is SVGAGI. The CDR3 reads CASSHQGEQFF. CDR3 nucleotides: TGTGCCAGCAGTCATCAAGGGGAGCAGTTCTTC.

V is TRBV6-5 and J is TRBJ1-1, with D unclear. This CDR3 has 11 residues. The germline V gene has CDR1 MNHEY and CDR2 SVGAGI. The germline V and J ends were trimmed by 2 bases and 12 bases, with 10 bases remaining between them. This CDR3 is CASSYVSKTFF. CDR3 coding DNA: TGTGCCAGCAGTTACGTGTCGAAGACTTTCTTT.

In regard to this clone: This sample also contains other DNA sequences that code for the same CDR3. The chain combines TRBV30 with TRBJ2-5, with 7 bases aligning to TRBD2. Germline CDR1 GTSNPN, CDR2 SVGIG (reference sequence). This CDR3 has 12 residues. The ends lost 0 bases at V and 5 bases at J; junction bases unmatched: 0. As DNA, the CDR3 is TGTGCCTGGAGTGTGGGAGGGGAGACCCAGTACTTC. It codes for CAWSVGGETQYF.

This sequence joins TRBV19 and TRBJ2-2, with 13 bases matching TRBD2. Germline V CDR1 and CDR2: LNHDA, SQIVND (reference sequence). Unmatched junction bases numbered 10, after V lost 7 bases and J lost 2 bases. The length of the CDR3 is 18 residues. The CDR3 sequence: CASTPTGGLAGNTGELFF. CDR3 nucleotides: TGTGCCAGTACCCCCACTGGGGGACTAGCGGGAAACACCGGGGAGCTGTTTTTT. The variable domain in full, completed from reference TRBV19 and TRBJ2-2, reads DGGITQSPKYLFRKEGQNVTLSCEQNLNHDAMYWYRQDPGQGLRLIYYSQIVNDFQKGDIAEGYSVSREKKESFPLTVTSAQKNPTAFYLCASTPTGGLAGNTGELFFGEGSRLTVL.

The chain is built from TRBV30 and TRBJ1-6; possible D gene TRBD1, 5 bases. The V gene's germline CDR1 is GTSNPN and CDR2 SVGIG (reference sequence). V was clipped by 4 bases and J by 5 bases, with 9 bases between them. CDR3 length equals 13 residues. The CDR3 DNA sequence: TGTGCCTGGAATGCACAGGATAATTCACCCCTCCACTTT. Translation: CAWNAQDNSPLHF.

The chain couples TRBV6-6 to TRBJ2-2, with a possible D match to TRBD2 (6 bases). Germline V CDR1 and CDR2: MNHNY, SVGAGI (reference sequence). Trimming took 8 bases from V and 5 from J, leaving 21 bases between them. The CDR3 consists of 16 residues. The CDR3 here is CASRLRDSVLTGELFF. For the CDR3, the DNA is TGTGCCAGCCGACTCCGGGACTCCGTGCTGACCGGGGAGCTGTTTTTT.

J is TRBJ2-7 and V is TRBV19; D is uncertain. Germline CDR1 is LNHDA and CDR2 is SQIVND (reference sequence). CDR3 length: 13 amino acids. V lost 3 bases and J 4 bases, leaving 10 bases between the germline ends. The CDR3 spells CASSITTLYEQYF. The DNA of the CDR3 is TGTGCCAGTAGTATTACGACCCTATACGAGCAGTACTTC.

This chain uses TRBV2 with TRBJ2-1; 12 positions agree with TRBD2. The germline CDR1 and CDR2 sequences are SNHLY and FYNNEI. J gave up 1 base and V 3 bases, and 10 bases lay outside the gene matches. The CDR3 runs to 19 residues. CDR3 amino acids: CASSDSGLAGILSYNEQFF. In DNA form, the CDR3 reads TGTGCCAGCAGTGATTCTGGACTAGCGGGGATATTATCCTACAATGAGCAGTTCTTC.

The CDR3 region is CASSLGSGVSGELFF. The CDR3 nucleotides are TGTGCCAGCAGCTTAGGTAGCGGGGTTAGCGGGGAGCTGTTTTTT. The chain recombines TRBV7-2 with TRBJ2-2; TRBD2 matches 8 bases. Per the germline V gene, CDR1 is SGHTA and CDR2 is FQGNSA. The CDR3 has 15 amino acids. V was pared by 1 base and J by 7 bases, with 5 bases of the junction left unmatched.

The chain couples TRBV30 to TRBJ2-1, with 8 bases aligning to TRBD2. Germline assignment: CDR1 GTSNPN and CDR2 SVGIG (reference sequence). CDR3 size: 12 residues. Unmatched junction bases numbered 7, after V lost 3 bases and J lost 12 bases. Written as DNA, the CDR3 is TGTGCCTGGAGCGGGGGGGCCGTTTCGCAGTTCTTC. Protein product: CAWSGGAVSQFF.

The V gene is TRBV18, the J gene TRBJ1-1; TRBD1 matches at 9 bases. Germline CDR1 and CDR2: KGHSH and LQKENI. The V gene end was trimmed by 3 bases and the J gene end by 7 bases; junction bases not matched to a gene: 9. CDR3 size: 15 residues. In DNA form, the CDR3 reads TGTGCCAGCTCACCTCTCCGACAGGGGGATAGTGAAGCTTTCTTT. Translated: CASSPLRQGDSEAFF.

The chain carries TRBV6-5 and TRBJ1-5, with D hard to call. The CDR3 contains 14 residues. V lost 6 bases, J lost 4 bases, and 13 bases lay in between. Germline CDR1 reads MNHEY; CDR2 reads SVGAGI. The CDR3 is CASRLLGKNQPQHF. Written as DNA, the CDR3 is TGTGCCAGCAGGCTTCTAGGAAAAAATCAGCCCCAGCATTTT.

This clone appeared a few times. V and J are TRBV7-8 and TRBJ2-1; D call uncertain. V lost 5 bases to trimming and J lost 4 bases, with 18 bases between them. This CDR3 region has 16 residues. The germline V gene encodes CDR1 SGHVS and CDR2 FQNEAQ. This CDR3 is CASSHAGTVLYNEQFF. As DNA, the CDR3 is TGTGCCAGCAGCCATGCCGGAACAGTCCTATACAATGAGCAGTTCTTC.

The table lists this clone with a few counts. The V call is TRBV19, the J call TRBJ1-5, with D perhaps matching TRBD1 (5 bases). This CDR3 has 15 amino acids. CDR1 and CDR2 from the germline V gene are LNHDA and SQIVND (reference sequence). Trimming shortened V by 7 bases and J by 2 bases, and 15 bases separated the two germline ends. DNA of the CDR3: TGTGCCAGTACCGGGGGGGGGTTACGCAATCAGCCCCAGCATTTT. It specifies CASTGGGLRNQPQHF.

This chain uses TRBV7-2 with TRBJ2-2, with 7 nucleotides matching TRBD2. The CDR3 has 16 amino acids. V lost 1 base and J lost 7; bases outside the gene matches: 9. The V gene's germline CDR1 is SGHTA and CDR2 FQGNSA. CDR3 sequence (DNA): TGTGCCAGCAGCTTAGAGACTAGCTCGTTTGGCGGGGAGCTGTTTTTT. This encodes CASSLETSSFGGELFF.

This chain connects TRBV7-2 to TRBJ1-3; D not certain. Germline loops: CDR1 SGHTA, CDR2 FQGNSA. V shed 3 bases and J shed 7 bases, with 10 bases lying between them. The CDR3 is made up of 13 amino acids. The CDR3: CASSFLFGNTIYF. The DNA for the CDR3 is TGTGCCAGCAGCTTTTTATTCGGGAACACCATATATTTT.

The J gene is TRBJ2-7, the V gene TRBV10-3; D is ambiguous. The length of the CDR3 is 12 residues. Trimming pared 5 bases from V and 7 bases from J, leaving 12 bases between. Germline V gene sequence: CDR1 ENHRY, CDR2 SYGVKD. The CDR3 region is CAISPDPQEQYF. The CDR3 region has the DNA TGTGCCATCAGTCCAGACCCACAGGAGCAGTACTTC.

The V and J genes are TRBV19 and TRBJ2-1; 10 nucleotides line up with TRBD2. The V and J ends lost 7 bases and 7 bases, in that order; junction bases with no gene match: 4. The CDR3 has 13 residues. The germline gives CDR1 LNHDA, CDR2 SQIVND (reference sequence). The DNA of the CDR3 is TGTGCCAGTAATGAGCGGGGGGGAAATGAGCAGTTCTTC. Translating it yields CASNERGGNEQFF.

The chain combines TRBV6-5 with TRBJ1-1; weak D call: TRBD1 (5 bases). Germline-derived CDR1 and CDR2 are MNHEY and SVGAGI. V was pared by 0 bases and J by 4 bases, with 9 bases between. CDR3 length: 14 residues. The CDR3 is CASSYSAGGTEAFF. The CDR3, as DNA: TGTGCCAGCAGTTACTCAGCCGGGGGCACTGAAGCTTTCTTT.

V gene TRBV2 combines with J gene TRBJ1-5; D remains unclear. The CDR3 has 13 residues. CDR1 and CDR2 (germline): SNHLY, FYNNEI. V lost 4 bases and J 3 bases, leaving 7 bases between the germline ends. This chain's CDR3 is CASSGENNQPQHF. The CDR3 DNA sequence: TGTGCCAGCAGTGGAGAGAACAATCAGCCCCAGCATTTT.

This chain connects TRBV27 to TRBJ1-2; a possible D gene is TRBD1 (6 bases). V lost 5 bases to trimming and J lost 5 bases, with 15 bases between them. This CDR3 region has 14 residues. Germline values: CDR1 MNHEY, CDR2 SMNVEV (reference sequence). As DNA, the CDR3 is TGTGCCAGCAGTCCCTCTCGACAGGCGTATGGCTACACCTTC. The encoded protein is CASSPSRQAYGYTF.

This clone was found once. The V call is TRBV4-1, the J call TRBJ1-2, with 7 bases lining up with TRBD1. CDR1 and CDR2 (germline): MGHRA, YSYEKL. The CDR3 runs 19 residues. V shed 4 bases, J shed 4 bases, and the junction held 21 bases outside the gene matches. This CDR3 is CASSPLVLGQTLSVYGYTF. The CDR3 DNA follows: TGCGCCAGCAGCCCCCTTGTCCTGGGACAGACCCTTTCCGTCTATGGCTACACCTTC.

The chain carries TRBV30 and TRBJ2-5, with 10 bases identical to TRBD1. The CDR3 is 15 amino acids. J lost 4 bases, V lost 1 base, and 6 bases had no gene match. Germline CDR1 GTSNPN, CDR2 SVGIG (reference sequence). CDR3 sequence (DNA): TGTGCCTGGAGTGGGGACAGGGGCCGGGTAGAGACCCAGTACTTC. Translated: CAWSGDRGRVETQYF.

The rearrangement uses TRBV6-5 and TRBJ1-2; D might be TRBD1 (5 bases). The CDR3 spans 14 residues. In germline, CDR1 is MNHEY, CDR2 SVGAGI. Trimming stripped 2 bases from V and 8 bases from J, with 15 bases between. Written as DNA, the CDR3 is TGTGCCAGCAGTTACAATACGGCAGGGTTGGGCTACACCTTC. Amino acids: CASSYNTAGLGYTF.

V and J are TRBV2 and TRBJ1-2, with D perhaps TRBD1 (5 bases). V dropped 6 bases and J dropped 8 bases, with 19 bases sitting between them. The CDR3 has 14 residues. Germline V gene data show CDR1 as SNHLY and CDR2 as FYNNEI. The CDR3 is CASRWRGEMKGYTF. DNA of the CDR3: TGTGCCAGCAGATGGAGGGGCGAAATGAAGGGCTACACCTTC.

The chain couples TRBV7-3 to TRBJ2-7; perhaps D is TRBD1 or TRBD2 (6 bases each). This CDR3 spans 13 amino acids. V gave up 5 bases and J gave up 5 bases, with 13 bases separating them. Per germline, CDR1 SGHTA and CDR2 FQGTGA. The DNA of the CDR3 is TGTGCCAGCAGCATAAACAGGGAGGACGAGCAGTACTTC. It is translated as CASSINREDEQYF. The full variable domain, in which reference TRBV7-3 and TRBJ2-7 provide the parts outside the CDR3, is GAGVSQTPSNKVTEKGKYVELRCDPISGHTALYWYRQSLGQGPEFLIYFQGTGAADDSGLPNDRFFAVRPEGSVSTLKIQRTERGDSAVYLCASSINREDEQYFGPGTRLTVT.

This chain connects TRBV18 to TRBJ2-3; the match to TRBD2 covers 8 bases. The CDR3 has 15 residues. Germline V gene lookup returns CDR1 KGHSH and CDR2 LQKENI. Unmatched junction bases numbered 4, after V lost 1 base and J lost 4 bases. The CDR3 reads CASSPQGLASDTQYF. CDR3 nucleotides: TGTGCCAGCTCACCACAAGGACTAGCTTCAGATACGCAGTATTTT. Combining the CDR3 with reference TRBV18 and TRBJ2-3 gives the whole variable domain NAGVMQNPRHLVRRRGQEARLRCSPMKGHSHVYWYRQLPEEGLKFMVYLQKENIIDESGMPKERFSAEFPKEGPSILRIQQVVRGDSAAYFCASSPQGLASDTQYFGPGTRLTVL.